This T cell receptor beta chain was obtained from a study of cytomegalovirus exposure and HLA in healthy donors. As to this clone: What it binds is unknown.

From the approximately 120-subject validation cohort, which was separate from the approximately 700-subject first cohort, the donors were drawn. Germline V gene sequence: CDR1 SGHNT, CDR2 YYREEE (reference sequence). The V gene lost 0 bases and the J gene lost 5 bases, with 12 bases spanning the gap. The CDR3 has 15 amino acids. Study-wide points: Across donors, most TCRs were seen rarely, yet some public ones were widespread.

Repertoires were generated with immunoSEQ multiplex PCR, while TCRdb's copy carries only in-frame clones and drops some. Of about 110,000 clones listed, more than 70% are singletons. This chain uses TRBV5-4 with TRBJ2-1; D gene ambiguous. The sample consisted of PBMCs. The source of this sequence is a young woman in good health and CMV-seronegative. CDR3 bases: TGTGCCAGCAGCTTGGCGATGATAGTGAACAATGAGCAGTTCTTC. Translating gives CASSLAMIVNNEQFF.